The T cell receptor beta chain under discussion was sequenced for a study of technical replicates of blood from a few donors. In this sample, this clone turned up once. Clones were sequenced by immunoSEQ multiplex PCR, and TCRdb holds only the in-frame ones, with some missing. Here the sample spans some 80,000 clones, approximately 97% being singletons. This TCR was sampled from a human donor in good health. Sequencing was performed on T cells isolated from PBMCs.

CDR3 region: CASSPMDRRTYEQYF. The DNA for the CDR3 is TGTGCCAGCAGTCCAATGGACAGGCGTACCTACGAGCAGTACTTC. This rearrangement joins TRBV27 to TRBJ2-7; 7 positions agree with TRBD1. CDR3 length equals 15 residues. Trimming took 5 bases from V and 2 from J; bases not matched to a gene: 9. Germline CDR1 is MNHEY and CDR2 is SMNVEV (reference sequence).